A single sample is the source of the 30 T cell receptor beta chains below, sequenced in a study of cytomegalovirus exposure and HLA in healthy donors. The PCR ran on 60 Vbeta and 13 Jbeta primers. Method: immunoSEQ multiplex PCR; TCRdb's copy keeps in-frame clones and lacks some. The sample shows fewer than 200,000 clones, under 70% of them seen only once. The sample was PBMCs. The receptors were gathered from a woman in her thirties or forties in good health and CMV-seropositive.

The gene calls are TRBV6-4 and TRBJ2-1, with no clear D. Trimming pared 0 bases from V and 5 bases from J, leaving 14 bases between. This CDR3 comprises 16 residues. Germline lookup yields CDR1 MRHNA and CDR2 SNTAGT. The CDR3 region is CASSDSSGSTNNEQFF. CDR3 nucleotide sequence: TGTGCCAGCAGTGACTCGAGTGGGTCAACTAACAATGAGCAGTTCTTC.

V and J are TRBV9 and TRBJ1-2; 7 nucleotides agree with TRBD1. Unmatched junction bases numbered 10, after V lost 4 bases and J lost 4 bases. CDR3 length: 15 residues. The V gene's germline CDR1 is SGDLS and CDR2 YYNGEE. The CDR3 DNA reads as TGTGCCAGCAGCCCCCGACAGGGTTTGTCCTATGGCTACACCTTC. It is translated as CASSPRQGLSYGYTF. Looking up the rest from reference TRBV9 and TRBJ1-2 gives the full variable domain: DSGVTQTPKHLITATGQRVTLRCSPRSGDLSVYWYQQSLDQGLQFLIQYYNGEERAKGNILERFSAQQFPDLHSELNLSSLELGDSALYFCASSPRQGLSYGYTFGSGTRLTVV.

The rearrangement uses TRBV19 and TRBJ2-4; 12 bases map to TRBD1. The ends lost 2 bases at V and 9 bases at J; junction bases unmatched: 5. CDR1 LNHDA and CDR2 SQIVND come from the germline V gene (reference sequence). The CDR3 sequence is 15 residues long. The CDR3 DNA follows: TGTGCCAGTAGTATAACCGGGACAGGGGGCGGCATTCAGTACTTC. The encoded protein is CASSITGTGGGIQYF. The full variable domain, rest sourced from reference TRBV19 and TRBJ2-4, is DGGITQSPKYLFRKEGQNVTLSCEQNLNHDAMYWYRQDPGQGLRLIYYSQIVNDFQKGDIAEGYSVSREKKESFPLTVTSAQKNPTAFYLCASSITGTGGGIQYFGAGTRLSVL.

This chain links TRBV18 with TRBJ2-2, with TRBD1 identical over 7 bases. Germline CDR1 and CDR2: KGHSH and LQKENI. The CDR3 contains 14 residues. Trimming removed 8 bases from V and 6 bases from J; junction bases left unmatched: 9. CDR3 sequence reads: CASLYDRVSGELFF. CDR3 bases: TGTGCCAGCCTTTACGACAGGGTCTCCGGGGAGCTGTTTTTT.

V is TRBV5-1 and J is TRBJ2-7; perhaps TRBD1 as D (7 bases). The CDR3 is 15 residues long. V was cut by 1 base and J by 3 bases, with 14 bases left in between. Germline V gives CDR1 SGHRS, CDR2 YFSETQ. CDR3: CASSLITGEVYEQYF. Here the CDR3 DNA reads TGCGCCAGCAGCTTGATAACAGGGGAGGTCTACGAGCAGTACTTC.

The V call is TRBV5-8, the J call TRBJ1-5; no reliable D call. Trimming removed 0 bases from V and 7 bases from J, with 14 bases in between. The CDR3 length is 15 residues. Germline V gene data show CDR1 as SGHTS and CDR2 as YDEGEE. Here the CDR3 reads CASSLGGVGEQPQHF. The DNA for the CDR3 is TGTGCCAGCAGCTTGGGCGGGGTCGGAGAGCAGCCCCAGCATTTT.

This clone has just a few counts. The chain employs TRBV7-9 and TRBJ1-5, with D possibly TRBD1 on 5 matching bases. Per the germline V gene, CDR1 is SEHNR and CDR2 is FQNEAQ (reference sequence). CDR3 length: 17 amino acids. V was shortened by 0 bases and J by 1 base, with 13 bases between the two germline ends. CDR3 nucleotides: TGTGCCAGCAGCTTAGCAGTGTCGGGGGGGAGCAATCAGCCCCAGCATTTT. Its protein is CASSLAVSGGSNQPQHF.

A few counts support this clone. V usage is TRBV19 and J usage is TRBJ2-3; D remains unclear. Germline values: CDR1 LNHDA, CDR2 SQIVND (reference sequence). The CDR3 contains 14 residues. Trimming took 6 bases from V and 1 from J, leaving 11 bases between them. For the CDR3, the DNA is TGTGCCAGTAGCTTCGCGCAGGGCACAGATACGCAGTATTTT. It translates to CASSFAQGTDTQYF.

J is TRBJ2-1 and V is TRBV4-1; 7 nucleotides agree with TRBD2. This CDR3 spans 16 amino acids. Germline CDR1 is MGHRA and CDR2 is YSYEKL. V lost 0 bases and J lost 1; bases outside the gene matches: 3. The CDR3 spells CASSQEASGSYNEQFF. CDR3 DNA: TGCGCCAGCAGCCAAGAGGCTAGCGGTTCCTACAATGAGCAGTTCTTC.

The table lists this clone with a few counts. CDR3 nucleotide sequence: TGTGCCAGCAGTTACGGTACCTCTAGTAGAGAGACCCAGTACTTC. Translating it yields CASSYGTSSRETQYF. The V and J genes are TRBV6-5 and TRBJ2-5; D gene ambiguous. V gave up 2 bases and J gave up 4 bases, with 14 bases separating them. The CDR3 totals 15 residues. The germline V gene encodes CDR1 MNHEY and CDR2 SVGAGI.

The chain has TRBV6-1 and TRBJ1-2; TRBD1 is a possible D gene (5 bases). The germline CDR1 and CDR2 sequences are MNHNS and SASEGT. V was pared by 6 bases and J by 4 bases, with 15 bases between. The CDR3 loop spans 14 amino acids. CDR3 DNA sequence: TGTGCCAGCAGGGAGTCAGGGATCAGCTATGGCTACACCTTC. This gives the protein CASRESGISYGYTF.

V usage is TRBV5-1 and J usage is TRBJ2-7; D is possibly TRBD2 (5 bases). Trimming shortened V by 4 bases and J by 2 bases, and 13 bases separated the two germline ends. The CDR3 sequence is 14 residues long. Germline V gene sequence: CDR1 SGHRS, CDR2 YFSETQ. CDR3 loop: CASSAGPGTYEQYF. CDR3 in DNA: TGCGCCAGCAGCGCGGGTCCAGGAACCTACGAGCAGTACTTC. Full variable domain (missing parts from reference TRBV5-1 and TRBJ2-7): KAGVTQTPRYLIKTRGQQVTLSCSPISGHRSVSWYQQTPGQGLQFLFEYFSETQRNKGNFPGRFSGRQFSNSRSEMNVSTLELGDSALYLCASSAGPGTYEQYFGPGTRLTVT.

The count of this clone is one. V gene TRBV19 combines with J gene TRBJ2-7; 13 bases match TRBD2. This CDR3 is 16 amino acids long. The germline gives CDR1 LNHDA, CDR2 SQIVND (reference sequence). V was pared by 6 bases and J by 1 base, with 6 bases of the junction left unmatched. This CDR3 reads CASSRTSGSLSYEQYF. CDR3 DNA: TGTGCCAGTAGCAGGACTAGCGGGAGTTTGTCCTACGAGCAGTACTTC.

The CDR3 coding sequence is TGTGCCAGTAGTTCGCTACTCAGGACTAGCGGGAGGGGCAATGAGCAGTTCTTC. Translation gives CASSSLLRTSGRGNEQFF. This chain joins TRBV19 and TRBJ2-1; TRBD2 aligns across 15 bases. This CDR3 has 18 amino acids. Trimming took 5 bases from V and 6 from J; bases not matched to a gene: 11. The germline CDR1 and CDR2 sequences are LNHDA and SQIVND (reference sequence).

V and J are TRBV7-9 and TRBJ2-7, with D perhaps matching TRBD1 (7 bases). This CDR3 is 15 amino acids long. CDR1 and CDR2 (germline): SEHNR, FQNEAQ (reference sequence). Trimming removed 4 bases from V and 3 bases from J, with 16 bases in between. The CDR3 is CASSSGGRSHYEQYF. Here the CDR3 DNA reads TGTGCCAGCAGCTCAGGGGGGCGGTCTCACTACGAGCAGTACTTC.

V gene TRBV2 combines with J gene TRBJ1-2, with 10 positions matching TRBD1. The CDR3 extends over 13 amino acids. Germline CDR1 is SNHLY and CDR2 is FYNNEI. The J segment lost 7 bases and the V segment lost 4 bases, leaving 3 bases of the junction unmatched. The CDR3 DNA follows: TGTGCCAGCAGTGGCGGGGACAGGGGTGGCTACACCTTC. Translating gives CASSGGDRGGYTF.

The gene calls are TRBV4-3 and TRBJ2-1; 9 bases map to TRBD1. Germline V gene lookup returns CDR1 LGHNA and CDR2 YSLEER. This CDR3 spans 15 amino acids. V lost 2 bases and J lost 7; bases outside the gene matches: 6. Here the CDR3 DNA reads TGCGCCAGCAGCCAATCCGGACAGGGGATGAATGAGCAGTTCTTC. The encoded protein is CASSQSGQGMNEQFF.

The genes are TRBV19 and TRBJ1-1; 7 positions agree with TRBD1. Germline V CDR1 and CDR2: LNHDA, SQIVND (reference sequence). V was clipped by 3 bases and J by 4 bases; unmatched bases: 8. The CDR3 spans 15 residues. This chain's CDR3 is CASSINGQDGTEAFF. The CDR3 DNA sequence: TGTGCCAGTAGTATTAACGGACAGGATGGCACTGAAGCTTTCTTT.

The chain employs TRBV9 and TRBJ2-3, with TRBD2 matching 14 bases. CDR1 is SGDLS and CDR2 is YYNGEE in the germline V gene. The CDR3 sequence is 16 residues long. The J segment lost 1 base and the V segment lost 3 bases, leaving 1 base of the junction unmatched. The CDR3 nucleotides read TGTGCCAGCAGCGAGGGACTAGCGGGAGGCACAGATACGCAGTATTTT. As protein: CASSEGLAGGTDTQYF.

This clone showed up just once. This sequence joins TRBV7-2 and TRBJ2-7; D might be TRBD1 (6 bases). CDR3 length: 14 amino acids. Looked up from germline, CDR1 is SGHTA and CDR2 is FQGNSA. V lost 1 base, J lost 4 bases, and 11 bases lay in between. For the CDR3, the DNA is TGTGCCAGCAGCTTAGGGGGACAACCTTACGAGCAGTACTTC. It yields the protein CASSLGGQPYEQYF.

V and J are TRBV7-8 and TRBJ1-1; unclear D gene. The germline V gene has CDR1 SGHVS and CDR2 FQNEAQ. The CDR3 is made up of 14 amino acids. Trimming shortened V by 0 bases and J by 4 bases, and 9 bases separated the two germline ends. The CDR3: CASSLALSGTEAFF. CDR3 DNA sequence: TGTGCCAGCAGCTTAGCTCTCAGTGGCACTGAAGCTTTCTTT.

The chain uses TRBV28 and TRBJ1-2; D is perhaps TRBD1 (6 bases). V was cut by 6 bases and J by 1 base, with 15 bases left in between. The CDR3 is 15 residues long. The germline V gene has CDR1 MDHEN and CDR2 SYDVKM. CDR3 DNA: TGTGCCAGCAGACCCACAGGGTCCCTTAACTATGGCTACACCTTC. Translation gives CASRPTGSLNYGYTF.

In regard to this clone: This sample also contains other DNA sequences that code for the same CDR3. The chain is built from TRBV7-3 and TRBJ2-1; 12 positions agree with TRBD2. CDR1 is SGHTA, CDR2 FQGTGA, per germline. The CDR3 runs to 15 residues. The junction had 3 bases not matched to a gene; V was cut back by 2 bases and J by 7 bases. CDR3 sequence (DNA): TGTGCCAGCAGCTTAGGACTAGCGGGGATAAATGAGCAGTTCTTC. It is translated as CASSLGLAGINEQFF.

In this sample, this clone turned up once. The V gene is TRBV27, the J gene TRBJ1-1; weak D call: TRBD1 (6 bases). The germline V and J ends were trimmed by 3 bases and 4 bases, with 9 bases remaining between them. This CDR3 has 13 amino acids. Germline V CDR1 and CDR2: MNHEY, SMNVEV (reference sequence). CDR3 amino acids: CASSLEGGTEAFF. The CDR3 region has the DNA TGTGCCAGCAGTTTGGAAGGGGGCACTGAAGCTTTCTTT.

DNA for the CDR3: TGTGCCAGCATTACCCCAGGATCCACTGAAGCTTTCTTT. Translation: CASITPGSTEAFF. The chain couples TRBV28 to TRBJ1-1; D gene unclear. With 7 bases removed from V and 4 bases from J, the gap between germline ends came to 13 bases. The CDR3 sequence is 13 residues long. Germline assignment: CDR1 MDHEN and CDR2 SYDVKM.

The chain combines TRBV28 with TRBJ2-1, with D perhaps TRBD2 (5 bases). Germline loops: CDR1 MDHEN, CDR2 SYDVKM. The CDR3 contains 15 residues. Trimming stripped 7 bases from V and 0 bases from J, with 13 bases between. In DNA form, the CDR3 reads TGTGCCAGCACCCCTTCCGAGGGCTCCTACAATGAGCAGTTCTTC. This translates into CASTPSEGSYNEQFF. Drawing the rest from reference TRBV28 and TRBJ2-1, the complete variable domain is DVKVTQSSRYLVKRTGEKVFLECVQDMDHENMFWYRQDPGLGLRLIYFSYDVKMKEKGDIPEGYSVSREKKERFSLILESASTNQTSMYLCASTPSEGSYNEQFFGPGTRLTVL.

This clone was seen a few times. The chain uses TRBV2 and TRBJ1-4; 7 bases align to TRBD1. From germline, CDR1 is SNHLY and CDR2 FYNNEI. V shed 4 bases, J shed 6 bases, and the junction held 8 bases outside the gene matches. This CDR3 is built from 15 residues. CDR3 residues: CASSVAWDSHEKLFF. CDR3 nucleotides: TGTGCCAGCAGTGTCGCGTGGGACAGCCATGAAAAACTGTTTTTT.

This chain uses TRBV7-2 with TRBJ2-3; D is possibly TRBD2 (6 bases). This CDR3 is built from 14 residues. Germline-derived CDR1 and CDR2 are SGHTA and FQGNSA. V was clipped by 5 bases and J by 0 bases, with 9 bases between them. The CDR3 here is CASSPRGSTDTQYF. Written as DNA, the CDR3 is TGTGCCAGCAGCCCCCGGGGGAGCACAGATACGCAGTATTTT. The full variable domain, in which reference TRBV7-2 and TRBJ2-3 provide the parts outside the CDR3, is GAGVSQSPSNKVTEKGKDVELRCDPISGHTALYWYRQSLGQGLEFLIYFQGNSAPDKSGLPSDRFSAERTGGSVSTLTIQRTQQEDSAVYLCASSPRGSTDTQYFGPGTRLTVL.

The chain links TRBV4-3 to TRBJ2-3, with a weak D call TRBD2 (6 bases). Looked up from germline, CDR1 is LGHNA and CDR2 is YSLEER. The CDR3 consists of 15 residues. Between the trimmed V and J ends, which lost 3 bases and 9 bases, there was a span of 19 bases. Here the CDR3 DNA reads TGCGCCAGCAGCCAGGACTACCGAGCGATTGACACGCAGTATTTT. It specifies CASSQDYRAIDTQYF.

The chain couples TRBV7-2 to TRBJ2-1, with D perhaps matching TRBD2 (6 bases). Trimming took off 5 bases at V and 12 bases at J, with 8 bases between the two ends. This CDR3 region has 10 residues. The germline V gene encodes CDR1 SGHTA and CDR2 FQGNSA. CDR3 nucleotides: TGTGCCAGCAGCGGGGGGAGGCAGTTCTTC. It codes for CASSGGRQFF.